Below, 5 T cell receptor beta chains from the same sample are listed, as sequenced in a study of cytotoxic CD8 clonotypes in ibrutinib-treated CLL. Clones were read by immunoSEQ multiplex PCR, and TCRdb kept only the in-frame ones, dropping some. The sample carries 150,000 to 200,000 clones, over 65% recorded once. The specimen comprised PBMCs, sampled after 12 months of ibrutinib treatment. Every receptor here comes from a human donor with chronic lymphocytic leukemia.

The J gene is TRBJ2-5, the V gene TRBV25-1; TRBD2 matches 10 bases. The CDR3 consists of 16 residues. Germline V gives CDR1 MGHDK, CDR2 SYGVNS. V was pared by 5 bases and J by 3 bases, with 9 bases of the junction left unmatched. CDR3: CASSPRTSGAKETQYF. For the CDR3, the DNA is TGTGCCAGCAGTCCACGGACTAGCGGCGCTAAAGAGACCCAGTACTTC.

The genes are TRBV5-6 and TRBJ2-1; 8 positions match TRBD2. CDR1 SGHDT and CDR2 YYEEEE come from the germline V gene. J was trimmed by 8 bases and V by 3 bases; bases with no gene match: 7. The CDR3 has 14 residues. DNA of the CDR3: TGTGCCAGCAGCTCCCTGAGCGGGAGTGATGAGCAGTTCTTC. As protein: CASSSLSGSDEQFF. Looking up the rest from reference TRBV5-6 and TRBJ2-1 gives the full variable domain: DAGVTQSPTHLIKTRGQQVTLRCSPKSGHDTVSWYQQALGQGPQFIFQYYEEEERQRGNFPDRFSGHQFPNYSSELNVNALLLGDSALYLCASSSLSGSDEQFFGPGTRLTVL.

The chain employs TRBV9 and TRBJ1-1, with a tentative D call TRBD1 (5 bases). The CDR3 length is 16 residues. Germline assignment: CDR1 SGDLS and CDR2 YYNGEE. Trimming took off 1 base at V and 0 bases at J, with 13 bases between the two ends. The CDR3 DNA follows: TGTGCCAGCAGCGTAAGCCCGACAGCGATGAACACTGAAGCTTTCTTT. Protein product: CASSVSPTAMNTEAFF.

A single count supports this clone. One end of the junction does not line up with germline, which may come from a read error. The chain couples TRBV9 to TRBJ1-2; D is ambiguous. The CDR3 runs to 13 residues. Germline V gives CDR1 SGDLS, CDR2 YYNGEE. The CDR3 bases are TGTGCCAGCAGCGCCGACGCCTTCTATGACTACACCTTC. It yields the protein CASSADAFYDYTF.

This clone was observed once. The chain is built from TRBV7-2 and TRBJ2-6; D may be TRBD2 (6 bases). The CDR3 runs 17 residues. The V and J ends lost 6 bases and 0 bases respectively, with 15 bases between them. CDR1 and CDR2 from the germline V gene are SGHTA and FQGNSA. CDR3 nucleotides: TGTGCCAGCAGGGCCGGGACGGGGGACTCTGGGGCCAACGTCCTGACTTTC. Translation gives CASRAGTGDSGANVLTF.